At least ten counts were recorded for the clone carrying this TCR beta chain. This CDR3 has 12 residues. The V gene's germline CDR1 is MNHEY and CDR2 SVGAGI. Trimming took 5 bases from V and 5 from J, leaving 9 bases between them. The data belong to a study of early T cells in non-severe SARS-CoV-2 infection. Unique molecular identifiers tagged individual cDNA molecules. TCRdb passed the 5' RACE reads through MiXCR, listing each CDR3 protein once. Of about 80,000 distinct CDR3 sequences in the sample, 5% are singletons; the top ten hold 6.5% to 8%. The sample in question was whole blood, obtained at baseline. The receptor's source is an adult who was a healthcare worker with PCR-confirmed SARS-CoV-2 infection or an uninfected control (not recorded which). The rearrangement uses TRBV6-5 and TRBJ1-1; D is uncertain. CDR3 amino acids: CASSPGWTEAFF. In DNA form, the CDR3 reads TGTGCCAGCAGTCCCGGTTGGACTGAAGCTTTCTTT.